The 31 T cell receptor beta chains below were found in one sample sequenced in a study of blood T cells in healthy people across ages. Combining a sample-barcoded 5' primer with a J-beta primer mix, a second PCR ran for roughly 7 to 12 cycles. From the 5' RACE reads, TCRdb called clonotypes with MiXCR, one entry per CDR3 protein. The sample contains over a million distinct CDR3 sequences, less than 50% of which appear only once. Specimen: blood. Receptors originate from a woman in her fifties or sixties in good health.

The chain joins TRBV3-1 to TRBJ2-2; D is perhaps TRBD1 or TRBD2 (5 bases each). The length of the CDR3 is 19 residues. V dropped 0 bases and J dropped 6 bases, with 23 bases sitting between them. CDR1 LGHDT and CDR2 YNNKEL come from the germline V gene (reference sequence). The CDR3 nucleotides are TGTGCCAGCAGCCAAGATTCGCGGGTGGTAGCCCACAGGTCCGGGGAGCTGTTTTTT. Translating it yields CASSQDSRVVAHRSGELFF.

This clonotype has just a few counts. The gene calls are TRBV4-2 and TRBJ2-7; possibly TRBD1 for D (5 bases). There are 13 residues in the CDR3. The V and J ends lost 1 base and 11 bases respectively, with 15 bases between them. CDR1 LGHNA and CDR2 YNFKEQ come from the germline V gene. CDR3 sequence reads: CASSQGEGARKYF. CDR3 nucleotide sequence: TGTGCCAGCAGCCAAGGGGAAGGGGCTAGGAAGTACTTC.

This clonotype was observed once. The junction departs from germline at one end; a sequencing error may be responsible. The rearrangement uses TRBV20-1 and TRBJ2-7; 7 bases are a match to TRBD1. Germline V gives CDR1 DFQATT, CDR2 SNEGSKA (reference sequence). The CDR3 runs 14 residues. CDR3 nucleotides: TGCAGTGCTAGAGCCGGGACAGTTCCTTACGGGCAGTACTTC. It specifies CSARAGTVPYGQYF.

In this sample, this clonotype turned up many times. The V and J genes are TRBV7-9 and TRBJ2-3, with unresolved D. The germline V gene has CDR1 SEHNR and CDR2 FQNEAQ (reference sequence). The ends were cut back, 8 bases at V and 0 bases at J, with 15 bases in the middle. The CDR3 runs to 15 residues. This CDR3 is CASSPSGISTDTQYF. In DNA, the CDR3 is TGTGCCAGCTCACCATCGGGTATTAGCACAGATACGCAGTATTTT.

This clonotype was seen a few times. This sequence joins TRBV14 and TRBJ2-1, with D uncertain. The V and J ends lost 1 base and 9 bases respectively, with 10 bases between them. Germline V gene sequence: CDR1 SGHDN, CDR2 FVKESK. The CDR3 runs to 13 residues. The CDR3 loop reads CASSQAGVGEQFF. CDR3 DNA sequence: TGTGCCAGCAGCCAAGCCGGAGTCGGTGAGCAGTTCTTC.

The rearrangement links TRBV27 to TRBJ2-1; a weak D match, TRBD1 (5 bases). Per germline, CDR1 MNHEY and CDR2 SMNVEV (reference sequence). This CDR3 region has 15 residues. V was shortened by 7 bases and J by 0 bases, with 13 bases between the two germline ends. The CDR3 loop is CASTRQFSSYNEQFF. For the CDR3, the DNA is TGTGCCAGCACCAGACAGTTTAGCTCCTACAATGAGCAGTTCTTC.

The chain is built from TRBV10-3 and TRBJ2-7, with 8 nucleotides matching TRBD1. V lost 2 bases, J lost 3 bases, and 21 bases stayed unmatched. CDR1 is ENHRY, CDR2 SYGVKD, per germline. This CDR3 is 20 amino acids long. The CDR3 coding sequence is TGTGCCATCAGTGAGAGTTCCCTGGCAGGGGGCGAAATGGAAATCTACGAGCAGTACTTC. It specifies CAISESSLAGGEMEIYEQYF.

The chain joins TRBV10-3 to TRBJ1-5; unclear D gene. Per the germline V gene, CDR1 is ENHRY and CDR2 is SYGVKD. Trimming removed 2 bases at V and 13 bases at J, with 18 bases between. This CDR3 spans 14 amino acids. CDR3 sequence (DNA): TGTGCCATCAGTGAGAAGTATAGCAATCGGCCTCAGCATTTT. Translation gives CAISEKYSNRPQHF.

This chain uses TRBV12-3 or TRBV12-4 with TRBJ2-5, with D hard to call. V lost 5 bases and J 3 bases, leaving 10 bases between the germline ends. The CDR3 is 13 residues long. The CDR3 spells CASSVSRKETQYF. DNA for the CDR3: TGTGCCAGCAGTGTGTCTAGGAAAGAGACCCAGTACTTC.

This clonotype appeared a few times. The rearrangement uses TRBV12-5 and TRBJ2-5, with D maybe TRBD1 (7 bases). Germline V lookup: CDR1 LGHNT, CDR2 FRNRAP. V lost 6 bases and J 3 bases, leaving 11 bases between the germline ends. This CDR3 has 13 amino acids. CDR3 coding DNA: TGTGCTAGTGGCCCCAGGGGGGAAGAGACCCAGTACTTC. This encodes CASGPRGEETQYF.

This clonotype was recorded a few times. CDR3 coding DNA: TGTGCCATCAGCCGGACTAGTTTAGAGACCCAGTACTTC. Translating gives CAISRTSLETQYF. J is TRBJ2-5 and V is TRBV10-3, with TRBD2 matching over 7 bases. This CDR3 is 13 amino acids long. J lost 4 bases, V lost 6 bases, and 5 bases had no gene match. Per germline, CDR1 ENHRY and CDR2 SYGVKD.

This clonotype was observed a few times. The CDR3 DNA reads as TGTGCCAGCAGCTTAGGACTAGCGGGAGACGATGAGCAGTTCTTC. This encodes CASSLGLAGDDEQFF. V and J are TRBV7-2 and TRBJ2-1; TRBD2 aligns across 12 bases. With V trimmed by 1 base and J by 8 bases, 3 bases remained unmatched. Looked up from germline, CDR1 is SGHTA and CDR2 is FQGNSA. The CDR3 is made up of 15 amino acids.

The chain carries TRBV4-1 and TRBJ2-4; 9 bases map to TRBD1. Gene TRBJ2-7 matches the end of the DNA better, so the J call may be wrong. This CDR3 has 15 amino acids. The germline V gene has CDR1 MGHRA and CDR2 YSYEKL. The CDR3 region has the DNA TGCGCCAGCAGCCAAGTGGGACAGGGCCGACGCGAGCAGTACTTC. This gives the protein CASSQVGQGRREQYF.

The chain has TRBV6-1 and TRBJ2-7; 9 nucleotides line up with TRBD1. From germline, CDR1 is MNHNS and CDR2 SASEGT. The CDR3 runs to 13 residues. V lost 6 bases to trimming and J lost 6 bases; unmatched junction nucleotides: 6. CDR3 bases: TGTGCCAGCAGAGGGACAGGGACGGGCGAGCAGTACTTC. Translated: CASRGTGTGEQYF.

This clonotype appeared once. V usage is TRBV20-1 and J usage is TRBJ2-1, with D possibly being TRBD2 (5 bases). Trimming took off 8 bases at V and 0 bases at J, with 17 bases between the two ends. CDR1 DFQATT and CDR2 SNEGSKA come from the germline V gene (reference sequence). The CDR3 spans 15 residues. DNA of the CDR3: TGCAGTACAACCCGGGGAGACCCCTCCTACAATGAGCAGTTCTTC. This sequence encodes CSTTRGDPSYNEQFF.

V usage is TRBV9 and J usage is TRBJ2-1, with D possibly being TRBD1 (5 bases). From germline, CDR1 is SGDLS and CDR2 YYNGEE. The ends were cut back, 4 bases at V and 1 base at J, with 12 bases in the middle. CDR3 length equals 15 residues. CDR3 DNA: TGTGCCAGCAGCCATCAGGGTAATTCCTACAATGAGCAGTTCTTC. Amino acids: CASSHQGNSYNEQFF.

V is TRBV2 and J is TRBJ2-5, with D possibly TRBD2 on 5 matching bases. Trimming took off 6 bases at V and 6 bases at J, with 20 bases between the two ends. From germline, CDR1 is SNHLY and CDR2 FYNNEI. The CDR3 runs 15 residues. The CDR3 DNA is TGTGCCAGCAGGGGTAGCGAGAGGGCCATTAAGACCCAGTACTTC. Protein: CASRGSERAIKTQYF. Full variable domain (rest looked up from reference TRBV2 and TRBJ2-5): EPEVTQTPSHQVTQMGQEVILRCVPISNHLYFYWYRQILGQKVEFLVSFYNNEISEKSEIFDDQFSVERPDGSNFTLKIRSTKLEDSAMYFCASRGSERAIKTQYFGPGTRLLVL.

In regard to this clonotype: Its ends do not fully match the called genes, so a read error is possible. The CDR3 loop reads CANSRTPGAGELFF. CDR3 DNA sequence: TGTGCCAACAGTCGCACGCCCGGGGCCGGGGAGCTGTTTTTT. This chain connects TRBV25-1 to TRBJ2-2; tentative D call: TRBD2 (5 bases). Germline-derived CDR1 and CDR2 are MGHDK and SYGVNS. CDR3 length equals 14 residues.

The chain has TRBV5-4 and TRBJ2-3; D is undetermined. This CDR3 region has 14 residues. CDR1 is SGHNT and CDR2 is YYREEE in the germline V gene (reference sequence). Between the trimmed V and J ends, which lost 6 bases and 0 bases, there was a span of 11 bases. The CDR3 spells CASTNGSSTDTQYF. The CDR3 DNA sequence: TGTGCCAGCACTAACGGGTCTAGCACAGATACGCAGTATTTT.

In its sample, this clonotype was seen many times. The rearrangement joins TRBV27 to TRBJ2-5; possibly TRBD1 for D (6 bases). The CDR3 is 13 amino acids. V lost 3 bases to trimming and J lost 2 bases, with 7 bases between them. CDR1 is MNHEY and CDR2 is SMNVEV in the germline V gene (reference sequence). This CDR3 reads CASSFTGQETQYF. DNA of the CDR3: TGTGCCAGCAGTTTCACAGGGCAAGAGACCCAGTACTTC.

This clonotype was found a few times. V and J are TRBV20-1 and TRBJ2-7; D is ambiguous. The CDR3 consists of 12 residues. CDR1 is DFQATT, CDR2 SNEGSKA, per germline (reference sequence). V dropped 5 bases and J dropped 3 bases, with 11 bases sitting between them. Written as DNA, the CDR3 is TGCAGTGCTCTTCTCCAAGTCTACGAGCAGTACTTC. Translation gives CSALLQVYEQYF.

The J gene is TRBJ1-2, the V gene TRBV20-1; 9 nucleotides align to TRBD1. The CDR3 length is 14 residues. Looked up from germline, CDR1 is DFQATT and CDR2 is SNEGSKA (reference sequence). After removal of 3 bases from V and 5 bases from J, the junction contained 7 bases not matched to a gene. CDR3 DNA sequence: TGCAGTGCTAGGCTAACAGGGGGCAGATATGGCTACACCTTC. Its translation: CSARLTGGRYGYTF.

V and J are TRBV15 and TRBJ2-3, with D possibly called TRBD1 or TRBD2 (7 bases each). Germline V lookup: CDR1 LNHNV, CDR2 YYDKDF (reference sequence). The CDR3 contains 15 residues. V lost 5 bases, J lost 3 bases, and 15 bases lay in between. The DNA for the CDR3 is TGTGCCACCAGCGGGGAGGGGACAGCAACAGATACGCAGTATTTT. The encoded protein is CATSGEGTATDTQYF.

The rearrangement links TRBV4-2 to TRBJ2-7, with TRBD2 matching over 15 bases. J was trimmed by 3 bases and V by 4 bases; bases with no gene match: 4. CDR1 is LGHNA and CDR2 is YNFKEQ in the germline V gene. The CDR3 length is 16 residues. The CDR3 spells CASSPRTSGRDYEQYF. Here the CDR3 DNA reads TGTGCCAGCAGCCCGAGGACTAGCGGGAGGGACTACGAGCAGTACTTC.

The chain joins TRBV20-1 to TRBJ2-4; TRBD2 agrees at 14 bases. CDR3 length: 13 residues. After removal of 8 bases from V and 13 bases from J, the junction contained 10 bases not matched to a gene. Germline V gene sequence: CDR1 DFQATT, CDR2 SNEGSKA (reference sequence). CDR3 nucleotide sequence: TGCAGTCCCCCGGGACTAGCGGGAGAAGGGCAGTACTTC. Amino acid sequence: CSPPGLAGEGQYF.

The chain combines TRBV10-2 with TRBJ2-3; D may be TRBD2 (5 bases). The germline V gene has CDR1 WSHSY and CDR2 SAAADI. The V gene lost 0 bases and the J gene lost 2 bases, with 18 bases spanning the gap. The CDR3 loop spans 18 amino acids. The CDR3 here is CASSESVLGERDTDTQYF. CDR3 DNA sequence: TGCGCCAGCAGTGAGTCGGTCCTCGGAGAGAGGGACACAGATACGCAGTATTTT.

This clonotype was recorded a few times. The chain has TRBV9 and TRBJ2-1, with D hard to call. Germline CDR1 SGDLS, CDR2 YYNGEE. Trimming removed 0 bases at V and 5 bases at J, with 6 bases between. CDR3 length: 13 amino acids. The CDR3 sequence is CASSVGPDNEQFF. The CDR3 DNA follows: TGTGCCAGCAGCGTAGGGCCAGACAATGAGCAGTTCTTC.

This chain uses TRBV3-1 with TRBJ1-6, with D perhaps matching TRBD1 (5 bases). Trimming stripped 0 bases from V and 7 bases from J, with 7 bases between. The CDR3 sequence is 14 residues long. Looked up from germline, CDR1 is LGHDT and CDR2 is YNNKEL (reference sequence). The CDR3 is CASSQEGGNSPLHF. DNA of the CDR3: TGTGCCAGCAGCCAAGAGGGGGGGAATTCACCCCTCCACTTT.

The V call is TRBV11-2, the J call TRBJ1-1, with D unclear. The germline CDR1 and CDR2 sequences are SGHAT and FQNNGV. V lost 3 bases, J lost 4 bases, and 9 bases lay in between. This CDR3 spans 13 amino acids. CDR3 sequence: CASSLWVGTEAFF. CDR3 bases: TGTGCCAGCAGCTTGTGGGTGGGCACTGAAGCTTTCTTT. The full variable domain, rest sourced from reference TRBV11-2 and TRBJ1-1, is EAGVAQSPRYKIIEKRQSVAFWCNPISGHATLYWYQQILGQGPKLLIQFQNNGVVDDSQLPKDRFSAERLKGVDSTLKIQPAKLEDSAVYLCASSLWVGTEAFFGQGTRLTVV.

This clonotype showed up just a few times. J is TRBJ2-7 and V is TRBV5-1; 11 positions agree with TRBD1. This CDR3 has 15 residues. CDR1 is SGHRS, CDR2 YFSETQ, per germline. Unmatched junction bases numbered 9, after V lost 4 bases and J lost 6 bases. The CDR3 DNA is TGCGCCAGCAGCGGCCTTGGACAGGGGGCGGTCGAGCAGTACTTC. Translated: CASSGLGQGAVEQYF.

This clonotype has a handful of counts. The rearrangement uses TRBV11-2 and TRBJ2-7; no clear D. Germline assignment: CDR1 SGHAT and CDR2 FQNNGV. Deletions cut 2 bases from V and 3 bases from J, with 11 bases between. CDR3 length: 14 residues. The CDR3 here is CASSLNARDYEQYF. CDR3 DNA: TGTGCCAGCAGCTTAAACGCGAGAGACTACGAGCAGTACTTC.